The 21 T cell receptor beta chains in this list originate from one sample, sequenced in a study of T cell responses to AZD1222 COVID-19 vaccine. Sequencing used immunoSEQ multiplex PCR; TCRdb keeps in-frame clones, though not all of them. The sample lists tens of thousands of clones, more than 75% occurring once. The material was peripheral blood, obtained on day 0 of AZD1222 vaccination. The receptors were sampled from an adult in good health.

The chain employs TRBV15 and TRBJ2-3; the D gene is possibly TRBD1 (5 bases). The CDR3 is made up of 16 amino acids. In germline, CDR1 is LNHNV, CDR2 YYDKDF (reference sequence). With 1 base removed from V and 2 bases from J, the gap between germline ends came to 13 bases. The CDR3 DNA reads TGTGCCACCAGCAGAGTCGGCAGGGTCCTCACAGATACGCAGTATTTT. It yields the protein CATSRVGRVLTDTQYF.

This sequence joins TRBV7-9 and TRBJ2-2, with D perhaps matching TRBD1 (6 bases). Looked up from germline, CDR1 is SEHNR and CDR2 is FQNEAQ (reference sequence). This CDR3 comprises 15 residues. Trimming took off 0 bases at V and 4 bases at J, with 9 bases between the two ends. The CDR3: CASSLARGGTGELFF. CDR3 nucleotides: TGTGCCAGCAGCTTAGCGCGAGGGGGCACCGGGGAGCTGTTTTTT.

The CDR3 sequence is CASSLKGHSGNTIYF. CDR3 nucleotides: TGTGCCAGCAGTTTGAAGGGGCACTCTGGAAACACCATATATTTT. This chain uses TRBV27 with TRBJ1-3; TRBD1 is a possible D gene (5 bases). Germline CDR1 MNHEY, CDR2 SMNVEV (reference sequence). The CDR3 is 15 amino acids. Trimming shortened V by 3 bases and J by 0 bases, and 9 bases separated the two germline ends.

Here the CDR3 reads CATGNTGSTEAFF. Written as DNA, the CDR3 is TGTGCCACCGGAAATACAGGGAGCACTGAAGCTTTCTTT. This chain joins TRBV10-3 and TRBJ1-1; tentative D call: TRBD1 (6 bases). This CDR3 contains 13 residues. The germline V and J ends were trimmed by 10 bases and 4 bases, with 16 bases remaining between them. CDR1 and CDR2 from the germline V gene are ENHRY and SYGVKD.

This sequence joins TRBV7-2 and TRBJ1-3; the match to TRBD1 covers 9 bases. Losses at the gene ends were 5 bases for V and 3 bases for J; bases not matched to a gene: 2. Germline V lookup: CDR1 SGHTA, CDR2 FQGNSA. This CDR3 has 14 amino acids. Here the CDR3 DNA reads TGTGCCAGCAGCCAGGACAGGGGTGGAAACACCATATATTTT. Translation: CASSQDRGGNTIYF. The full variable domain, its missing parts supplied by reference TRBV7-2 and TRBJ1-3, is GAGVSQSPSNKVTEKGKDVELRCDPISGHTALYWYRQSLGQGLEFLIYFQGNSAPDKSGLPSDRFSAERTGGSVSTLTIQRTQQEDSAVYLCASSQDRGGNTIYFGEGSWLTVV.

This sequence joins TRBV4-3 and TRBJ1-2; 7 bases fit TRBD1. CDR3 length equals 14 residues. V dropped 2 bases and J dropped 3; count of bases not matched to a gene: 3. Germline loops: CDR1 LGHNA, CDR2 YSLEER. CDR3 loop: CASSQRGRDYGYTF. The CDR3 nucleotides read TGCGCCAGCAGCCAAAGGGGGCGGGACTATGGCTACACCTTC.

This chain links TRBV7-3 with TRBJ2-2; maybe TRBD2 (6 bases). The CDR3 has 15 amino acids. The germline V and J ends were trimmed by 5 bases and 4 bases, with 14 bases remaining between them. Germline V gene lookup returns CDR1 SGHTA and CDR2 FQGTGA. CDR3 loop: CASSTSLGGTGELFF. The CDR3 DNA follows: TGTGCCAGCAGCACCTCACTGGGGGGCACCGGGGAGCTGTTTTTT.

In DNA form, the CDR3 reads TGCGCCAGCAGCTCTACACGACAGACATACGAGCAGTACTTC. Amino acids: CASSSTRQTYEQYF. The chain links TRBV5-1 to TRBJ2-7; perhaps TRBD1 as D (5 bases). Per the germline V gene, CDR1 is SGHRS and CDR2 is YFSETQ. The CDR3 extends over 14 amino acids. V lost 3 bases and J lost 4, with 14 bases in between.

This rearrangement joins TRBV7-2 to TRBJ1-1; TRBD1 might be the D (6 bases). V was trimmed by 7 bases and J by 0 bases, leaving 12 bases between them. The CDR3 contains 14 residues. Germline V gives CDR1 SGHTA, CDR2 FQGNSA. Here the CDR3 reads CASIRDNMNTEAFF. In DNA form, the CDR3 reads TGTGCCAGCATCCGGGACAATATGAACACTGAAGCTTTCTTT.

This chain links TRBV12-3 or TRBV12-4 with TRBJ1-5; D ambiguous. The CDR3 sequence is 13 residues long. Trimming removed 3 bases at V and 2 bases at J, with 5 bases between. CDR3 nucleotide sequence: TGTGCCAGCAGTTTCTCAGGCAATCAGCCCCAGCATTTT. Translated, it gives CASSFSGNQPQHF.

Here the CDR3 DNA reads TGTGCCAGCAGCTCCCTGCCCGCCCTGGATGGCTACACCTTC. It codes for CASSSLPALDGYTF. The rearrangement uses TRBV6-5 and TRBJ1-2; no firm D call. Between the trimmed V and J ends, which lost 6 bases and 6 bases, there was a span of 17 bases. Germline V CDR1 and CDR2: MNHEY, SVGAGI. The CDR3 contains 14 residues.

Here the CDR3 DNA reads TGTGCCAGCAGCTTACTGGTCGGGGGAGCGGGGAGTTTAGCCAAAAACATTCAGTACTTC. This encodes CASSLLVGGAGSLAKNIQYF. This sequence joins TRBV7-8 and TRBJ2-4; 7 bases match TRBD2. The germline gives CDR1 SGHVS, CDR2 FQNEAQ. Trimming at V came to 2 bases and at J to 0 bases, leaving 16 bases not matched to a gene. The CDR3 length is 20 residues.

This chain connects TRBV7-2 to TRBJ2-7; D gene uncertain. From germline, CDR1 is SGHTA and CDR2 FQGNSA. Between the trimmed V and J ends, which lost 0 bases and 4 bases, there was a span of 10 bases. This CDR3 comprises 14 residues. This chain's CDR3 is CASSLANRGYEQYF. The CDR3 region has the DNA TGTGCCAGCAGCTTAGCGAATCGTGGGTACGAGCAGTACTTC. Full variable domain (rest looked up from reference TRBV7-2 and TRBJ2-7): GAGVSQSPSNKVTEKGKDVELRCDPISGHTALYWYRQSLGQGLEFLIYFQGNSAPDKSGLPSDRFSAERTGGSVSTLTIQRTQQEDSAVYLCASSLANRGYEQYFGPGTRLTVT.

This chain uses TRBV25-1 with TRBJ1-2, with unresolved D. CDR3 length: 17 amino acids. Trimming took off 4 bases at V and 8 bases at J, with 26 bases between the two ends. From germline, CDR1 is MGHDK and CDR2 SYGVNS. DNA for the CDR3: TGTGCCAGCAGTGCCTCCCCCCACCGGTCCCCCCGTGGGGGCTACACCTTC. It specifies CASSASPHRSPRGGYTF.

The chain recombines TRBV7-2 with TRBJ2-7, with 9 positions matching TRBD1. From germline, CDR1 is SGHTA and CDR2 FQGNSA. Unmatched junction bases numbered 5, after V lost 2 bases and J lost 3 bases. This CDR3 has 15 residues. The CDR3 region is CASSLTGQGHYEQYF. The DNA of the CDR3 is TGTGCCAGCAGCTTAACGGGACAGGGCCACTACGAGCAGTACTTC.

The rearrangement links TRBV7-9 to TRBJ2-7; D possibly corresponds to TRBD1 (5 bases). This CDR3 contains 13 residues. The germline V gene encodes CDR1 SEHNR and CDR2 FQNEAQ (reference sequence). V was pared by 2 bases and J by 3 bases, with 8 bases between. Written as DNA, the CDR3 is TGTGCCAGCAGCTTATTGACAGACTACGAGCAGTACTTC. Translation gives CASSLLTDYEQYF.

The gene calls are TRBV19 and TRBJ2-3; TRBD2 matches at 14 bases. V gave up 9 bases and J gave up 1 base; unmatched junction bases: 6. The CDR3 has 16 amino acids. Germline V gene lookup returns CDR1 LNHDA and CDR2 SQIVND (reference sequence). CDR3 coding DNA: TGTGCCAGCCGGAGACTAGCGGGGGGGGGCACAGATACGCAGTATTTT. It translates to CASRRLAGGGTDTQYF.

V and J are TRBV9 and TRBJ2-3; 8 bases map to TRBD1. With V trimmed by 4 bases and J by 7 bases, 8 bases remained unmatched. Germline V CDR1 and CDR2: SGDLS, YYNGEE. The CDR3 runs 14 residues. The CDR3 sequence: CASSPRTGRNTQYF. The DNA of the CDR3 is TGTGCCAGCAGCCCGCGGACAGGGCGAAATACGCAGTATTTT.

This chain connects TRBV11-2 to TRBJ1-2; no definite D call. Per the germline V gene, CDR1 is SGHAT and CDR2 is FQNNGV. This CDR3 comprises 14 residues. The V end was cut by 5 bases, the J end by 1 base, with 11 bases between. The CDR3 DNA sequence: TGTGCCAGCAGCCCAGGCAGGAATAACTATGGCTACACCTTC. The encoded protein is CASSPGRNNYGYTF.

This rearrangement joins TRBV2 to TRBJ2-1; 13 bases match TRBD2. The CDR3 has 13 amino acids. Germline-derived CDR1 and CDR2 are SNHLY and FYNNEI. The J segment lost 11 bases and the V segment lost 7 bases, leaving 5 bases of the junction unmatched. This chain's CDR3 is CASTRTSGGQQFF. DNA of the CDR3: TGTGCCAGCACTCGGACTAGCGGGGGCCAGCAGTTCTTC.

The gene calls are TRBV9 and TRBJ1-6, with 8 bases identical to TRBD1. The CDR3 is 15 amino acids. Looked up from germline, CDR1 is SGDLS and CDR2 is YYNGEE. The V segment lost 4 bases and the J segment 7 bases; nucleotides outside the gene matches: 7. The CDR3 coding sequence is TGTGCCAGCAGCCCGCGGGACAGGCTCAATTCACCCCTCCACTTT. Translating gives CASSPRDRLNSPLHF.